This T cell receptor beta chain was sequenced during a study of shared clonotypes between healthy human individuals. With regard to this clone: Different DNA sequences within this sample yield the same CDR3.

In the naive CD8 group, cells lacked CD45RO and were positively selected for CCR7, so terminally differentiated effector memory CD45RA+ cells were left out. Assay used: immunoSEQ multiplex PCR; TCRdb lists only in-frame clones, some missing. The data hold about 2.1 million clones, with 93% observed a single time. Germline CDR1 is SGHAT and CDR2 is FQNNGV. Trimming took off 4 bases at V and 4 bases at J, with 11 bases between the two ends. The CDR3 has 13 residues. The genes are TRBV11-2 and TRBJ2-7; TRBD2 is a possible D gene (6 bases). Sequencing was done on a sample of naive CD8+ T cells from PBMCs. The clonotype comes from a man aged 18 to 29 in good health. Some clones in this sample may be carry-over from other donors' samples. CDR3 sequence reads: CASSSRDSYEQYF. The CDR3 DNA follows: TGTGCCAGCAGCTCCCGGGACTCTTACGAGCAGTACTTC.